The 9 T cell receptor beta chains listed next were all sequenced from one sample in a study of cytomegalovirus exposure and HLA in healthy donors (dated 2017 in TCRdb). Receptor libraries were prepared by the immunoSEQ multiplex PCR assay. The multiplex PCR relied on a mix of 60 forward primers for TCR Vbeta segments and 13 reverse primers for TCR Jbeta segments. Entries here come from immuneACCESS through TCRdb and include only in-frame sequences with V and J called. Some clones fail to appear in such tables; in the studies checked, an unresolved V gene covers under half of the shortfall, and the cause of the remainder is unknown. For this sample there are fewer than 200,000 clones; approximately 88% appear just once. The top ten clones comprise about 0.9% of the sample. Sequences were obtained from PBMCs. The origin of the receptors is a woman aged 25-40 years in good health and CMV-seronegative.

The rearrangement links TRBV7-9 to TRBJ2-3, with D possibly TRBD2 on 5 matching bases. CDR1 and CDR2 from the germline V gene are SEHNR and FQNEAQ (reference sequence). CDR3 size: 17 residues. Deletions cut 5 bases from V and 1 base from J, with 19 bases between. This chain's CDR3 is CASSPLRIALRTDTQYF. The CDR3 nucleotides read TGTGCCAGCAGCCCCCTACGGATAGCGCTGCGCACAGATACGCAGTATTTT.

This clone was detected only a few times. The rearrangement links TRBV7-9 to TRBJ2-1; 11 bases fit TRBD1. The CDR3 runs to 15 residues. Per germline, CDR1 SEHNR and CDR2 FQNEAQ (reference sequence). J lost 10 bases, V lost 5 bases, and 10 bases had no gene match. CDR3 region: CASSPRDRGEIEQFF. The CDR3 DNA reads as TGTGCCAGCAGCCCCCGGGACAGGGGGGAGATAGAGCAGTTCTTC. Looking up the rest from reference TRBV7-9 and TRBJ2-1 gives the full variable domain: DTGVSQNPRHKITKRGQNVTFRCDPISEHNRLYWYRQTLGQGPEFLTYFQNEAQLEKSRLLSDRFSAERPKGSFSTLEIQRTEQGDSAMYLCASSPRDRGEIEQFFGPGTRLTVL.

The chain carries TRBV13 and TRBJ2-3, with 10 bases aligning to TRBD1. The CDR3 is 17 amino acids. Germline-derived CDR1 and CDR2 are PRHDT and FYEKMQ (reference sequence). J lost 0 bases, V lost 1 base, and 4 bases had no gene match. In nucleotides, the CDR3 is TGTGCCAGCAGCTTAGAAGGGGACAGGGGAAGCACAGATACGCAGTATTTT. Encoded protein: CASSLEGDRGSTDTQYF.

This rearrangement joins TRBV7-7 to TRBJ2-1; D may be TRBD1 (5 bases). The CDR3 is made up of 15 amino acids. Germline V lookup: CDR1 SSHAT, CDR2 FNYEAQ (reference sequence). Trimming removed 5 bases at V and 0 bases at J, with 11 bases between. The CDR3 bases are TGTGCCAGCAGCCGAGACAGCAGCTCCTACAATGAGCAGTTCTTC. Its translation: CASSRDSSSYNEQFF.

The chain couples TRBV13 to TRBJ2-1, with a weak D call TRBD2 (6 bases). The CDR3 totals 12 residues. Trimming cost V 11 bases and J 7 bases, with 15 bases left between them. Germline CDR1 and CDR2: PRHDT and FYEKMQ (reference sequence). The CDR3 reads CAGGWGVNEQFF. In DNA form, the CDR3 reads TGTGCCGGGGGGTGGGGTGTTAATGAGCAGTTCTTC. Full variable domain (remainder filled in from reference TRBV13 and TRBJ2-1): AAGVIQSPRHLIKEKRETATLKCYPIPRHDTVYWYQQGPGQDPQFLISFYEKMQSDKGSIPDRFSAQQFSDYHSELNMSSLELGDSALYFCAGGWGVNEQFFGPGTRLTVL.

This chain connects TRBV10-1 to TRBJ2-2; no definite D call. This CDR3 contains 13 residues. In germline, CDR1 is WNHNN, CDR2 SYGVQD (reference sequence). The germline V and J ends were trimmed by 5 bases and 3 bases, with 7 bases remaining between them. For the CDR3, the DNA is TGCGCCAGCAGTTCCACTTACACCGGGGAGCTGTTTTTT. Protein product: CASSSTYTGELFF.

This clone was found once. The chain combines TRBV5-4 with TRBJ2-5, with D unresolved. V lost 3 bases, J lost 4 bases, and 10 bases lay in between. The CDR3 length is 13 residues. Looked up from germline, CDR1 is SGHNT and CDR2 is YYREEE (reference sequence). The CDR3: CASSSETGETQYF. CDR3 in DNA: TGTGCCAGCAGCTCCGAGACGGGAGAGACCCAGTACTTC. The whole variable domain, filled in from reference TRBV5-4 and TRBJ2-5, reads ETGVTQSPTHLIKTRGQQVTLRCSSQSGHNTVSWYQQALGQGPQFIFQYYREEENGRGNFPPRFSGLQFPNYSSELNVNALELDDSALYLCASSSETGETQYFGPGTRLLVL.

The chain combines TRBV5-1 with TRBJ2-5; 10 bases fit TRBD1. V lost 5 bases and J lost 5; bases outside the gene matches: 9. The CDR3 length is 15 residues. Looked up from germline, CDR1 is SGHRS and CDR2 is YFSETQ. CDR3: CASSGRQGAGETQYF. The CDR3 coding sequence is TGCGCCAGCAGTGGACGACAGGGGGCGGGGGAGACCCAGTACTTC.

The rearrangement uses TRBV9 and TRBJ2-1; 11 nucleotides align to TRBD2. CDR1 and CDR2 (germline): SGDLS, YYNGEE. The ends lost 3 bases at V and 12 bases at J; junction bases unmatched: 14. This CDR3 spans 16 amino acids. CDR3 protein: CASSALLAGGHLGQFF. The CDR3 nucleotides read TGTGCCAGCAGCGCCCTTCTAGCGGGGGGTCACCTAGGGCAGTTCTTC.